The 27 T cell receptor beta chains reported below all come from one sample, sequenced in a study of regulatory T cells in long-lasting Graves disease (dated by TCRdb to the early 2020s). The time point label, as the study defines it: newly diagnosed GD, antithyroid drugs for less than 3 months. RNA was extracted from PBMCs in TRIzol for both TCR sequencing and RNA sequencing. Libraries were constructed by multiplex PCR. The listed sequencing device is Illumina HiSeq 4000. TCR beta libraries were built with iRepertoire HTBI primers and Arm-PCR amplification of CDR3 regions. In TCRdb, the public reads were trimmed at Q25 with fastp and aligned with MiXCR, with productive beta chains retained. One record per CDR3 amino acid sequence lists the most common genes and DNA. The sample table contains hundreds of thousands of distinct CDR3 sequences; only one count was recorded for 15% of them. The top ten constitute approximately 8% of the sample.

Separately, the same data were catalogued under a study of T cells in Graves' hyperthyroidism and ophthalmopathy.

The sequencing used peripheral blood mononuclear cells (PBMCs), collected at new diagnosis, from a patient treated with antithyroid drugs. These receptors were obtained from a woman aged 40 to 50 with Graves disease. Donor details come from another sample of the same person, matched by shared clones.

The sample holds many counts of this clonotype. J is TRBJ2-7 and V is TRBV6-1; TRBD2 matches 11 bases. The germline CDR1 and CDR2 sequences are MNHNS and SASEGT. V shed 6 bases, J shed 2 bases, and the junction held 6 bases outside the gene matches. This CDR3 spans 15 amino acids. In DNA, the CDR3 is TGTGCCAGCAGGCGAGGGACTAGCGGAACCTACGAGCAGTACTTC. This sequence encodes CASRRGTSGTYEQYF.

There are many counts of this clonotype. The rearrangement joins TRBV11-3 to TRBJ2-7, with a weak D call TRBD1 (6 bases). The CDR3 length is 15 residues. Trimming removed 3 bases at V and 5 bases at J, with 17 bases between. Per the germline V gene, CDR1 is SGHNT and CDR2 is YENEEA. CDR3 protein: CASSFGQPGSDEQYF. Here the CDR3 DNA reads TGTGCCAGCAGCTTCGGACAGCCAGGGAGTGACGAGCAGTACTTC.

This clonotype was recorded at least ten times. This rearrangement joins TRBV28 to TRBJ2-3; no definite D call. The CDR3 runs to 12 residues. The V end was cut by 6 bases, the J end by 9 bases, with 13 bases between. CDR1 and CDR2 from the germline V gene are MDHEN and SYDVKM. The CDR3 coding sequence is TGTGCCAGCAGCCCCGGGTCTTCGACGCAGTATTTT. The encoded protein is CASSPGSSTQYF.

As regards this clonotype: The junction differs from germline at one of its ends, possibly a read error. The rearrangement links TRBV7-2 to TRBJ2-1; D may be TRBD2 (5 bases). The CDR3 consists of 14 residues. CDR1 is SGHTA, CDR2 FQGNSA, per germline. The CDR3 DNA reads as TGTGCCGGCAGCTTTACGGGGACCTACAATGAGCAGTTCTTC. Amino acid sequence: CAGSFTGTYNEQFF.

This clonotype was seen repeatedly, ten times or more. V and J are TRBV7-6 and TRBJ2-7; D not certain. Trimming shortened V by 4 bases and J by 3 bases, and 19 bases separated the two germline ends. The CDR3 sequence is 16 residues long. Germline V lookup: CDR1 SGHVS, CDR2 FNYEAQ. CDR3 nucleotide sequence: TGTGCCAGCAGCTCAGCCGACCACGGCCCAAACTACGAGCAGTACTTC. It is translated as CASSSADHGPNYEQYF.

This clonotype showed up many times. The chain couples TRBV11-3 to TRBJ1-1; tentative D call: TRBD1 (5 bases). CDR3 length: 14 amino acids. V lost 3 bases to trimming and J lost 8 bases, with 16 bases between them. CDR1 is SGHNT, CDR2 YENEEA, per germline. Written as DNA, the CDR3 is TGTGCCAGCAGCTTTCAGGCAGGGTTGATAGAAGCTTTCTTT. It codes for CASSFQAGLIEAFF.

Ten or more counts support this clonotype. J is TRBJ2-7 and V is TRBV13; 7 bases are shared with TRBD2. This CDR3 is 16 amino acids long. Trimming at V came to 4 bases and at J to 2 bases, leaving 11 bases not matched to a gene. CDR1 is PRHDT and CDR2 is FYEKMQ in the germline V gene (reference sequence). The CDR3, as DNA: TGTGCCAGCAGCTCTTCCGGGACTACCCTTCCCTACGAGCAGTACTTC. Its protein product is CASSSSGTTLPYEQYF.

The table lists this clonotype with a few counts. CDR3 region: CASSIRELAETNEQFF. DNA for the CDR3: TGTGCCAGTAGTATAAGGGAGCTAGCGGAAACAAATGAGCAGTTCTTC. The chain is built from TRBV19 and TRBJ2-1; 7 bases match TRBD2. This CDR3 contains 16 residues. The V gene end was trimmed by 2 bases and the J gene end by 7 bases; junction bases not matched to a gene: 11. Germline V gene sequence: CDR1 LNHDA, CDR2 SQIVND (reference sequence).

This clonotype was recorded many times. This rearrangement joins TRBV20-1 to TRBJ2-7; 12 nucleotides match TRBD2. The CDR3 consists of 21 residues. Germline V CDR1 and CDR2: DFQATT, SNEGSKA (reference sequence). Losses at the gene ends were 5 bases for V and 6 bases for J; bases not matched to a gene: 29. CDR3 coding DNA: TGCAGTGCTTCGGGACAGGAGACTAGCGGGAGTATACCTATGGATTACCTCGAGCAGTACTTC. Translated, it gives CSASGQETSGSIPMDYLEQYF.

This clonotype occurred many times. This chain links TRBV2 with TRBJ2-2, with a weak D call TRBD1 (5 bases). The germline CDR1 and CDR2 sequences are SNHLY and FYNNEI. The V gene lost 10 bases and the J gene lost 5 bases, with 11 bases spanning the gap. CDR3 size: 12 residues. The DNA for the CDR3 is TGTGCCATCATACAGGTTACCGGGGAGCTGTTTTTT. This encodes CAIIQVTGELFF.

The rearrangement uses TRBV4-1 and TRBJ1-3; D gene ambiguous. The V end lost 2 bases, the J end lost 0 bases, and 2 bases lay between the germline ends. The CDR3 is 13 residues long. Germline values: CDR1 MGHRA, CDR2 YSYEKL. CDR3 sequence reads: CASSQFSGNTIYF. The CDR3 DNA is TGCGCCAGCAGCCAATTCTCTGGAAACACCATATATTTT.

In its sample, this clonotype was seen many times. The J gene is TRBJ2-5, the V gene TRBV20-1; D is possibly TRBD1 (6 bases). V lost 6 bases and J lost 4, with 18 bases in between. This CDR3 region has 14 residues. Germline-derived CDR1 and CDR2 are DFQATT and SNEGSKA (reference sequence). CDR3 protein: CSAEATGNRETQYF. The CDR3 coding sequence is TGCAGTGCGGAAGCAACAGGGAATCGAGAGACCCAGTACTTC.

Only a few counts were recorded for this clonotype. V is TRBV29-1 and J is TRBJ2-6; D gene uncertain. V gave up 4 bases and J gave up 0 bases, with 10 bases separating them. The CDR3 length is 15 residues. Germline V lookup: CDR1 SQVTM, CDR2 ANQGSEA. This CDR3 reads CSVVDTSSGANVLTF. Here the CDR3 DNA reads TGCAGCGTTGTCGACACCAGCTCTGGGGCCAACGTCCTGACTTTC.

At least ten counts were recorded for this clonotype. V usage is TRBV7-8 and J usage is TRBJ2-7; 10 nucleotides line up with TRBD2. V shed 5 bases, J shed 4 bases, and the junction held 14 bases outside the gene matches. Germline V lookup: CDR1 SGHVS, CDR2 FQNEAQ. CDR3 length: 17 amino acids. The CDR3 nucleotides read TGTGCCAGCAGCCATCTCCTAGCGGGAGCCTCAAATTACGAGCAGTACTTC. This codes for CASSHLLAGASNYEQYF.

This clonotype was detected ten times or more. The V call is TRBV7-2, the J call TRBJ2-5, with D unresolved. V was pared by 5 bases and J by 6 bases, with 7 bases between. CDR1 is SGHTA and CDR2 is FQGNSA in the germline V gene. The CDR3 has 11 amino acids. Here the CDR3 DNA reads TGTGCCAGCAGCCCCGCACAGACCCAGTACTTC. Translation gives CASSPAQTQYF.

About this clonotype itself: A much larger clone sits a single nucleotide away, making a read error possible. This sequence joins TRBV20-1 and TRBJ2-1; TRBD2 matches 11 bases. With 3 bases clipped from V and 7 bases from J, the junction kept 5 bases outside the gene matches. The CDR3 consists of 14 residues. Per the germline V gene, CDR1 is DFQATT and CDR2 is SNEGSKA (reference sequence). CDR3 in DNA: TGCAGTGCTAGTAGCGGGGGGGGGATAAATGAGCAGTTCTTC. This gives the protein CSASSGGGINEQFF.

The chain combines TRBV6-2 or TRBV6-3 with TRBJ1-1; D is unresolved. The CDR3 sequence is 16 residues long. Germline lookup yields CDR1 MNHEY and CDR2 SVGEGT. Trimming shortened V by 7 bases and J by 0 bases, and 18 bases separated the two germline ends. Here the CDR3 DNA reads TGTGCCAGCACTCCTCCACCGGGGTTTTTGAACACTGAAGCTTTCTTT. This codes for CASTPPPGFLNTEAFF.

This clonotype turned up a few times. An end of the junction does not agree with germline; a read error may underlie this. The V call is TRBV10-3, the J call TRBJ2-1; D is perhaps TRBD2 (6 bases). The CDR3 is 15 amino acids. Looked up from germline, CDR1 is ENHRY and CDR2 is SYGVKD. The CDR3 DNA is TGTGCCATCACCCCGACGGACACGGACTACAATGAGCAGTCCTTC. Residues: CAITPTDTDYNEQSF.

Regarding this clonotype: This could be a read error, since a much larger clone is one nucleotide away. The genes are TRBV2 and TRBJ1-6; 8 nucleotides line up with TRBD1. This CDR3 has 14 residues. V lost 3 bases to trimming and J lost 8 bases; unmatched junction nucleotides: 3. Per the germline V gene, CDR1 is SNHLY and CDR2 is FYNNEI. CDR3 residues: CASSESDRDSPLHF. CDR3 bases: TGTGCCAGCAGTGAGTCGGACAGGGATTCACCCCTCCACTTT.

This clonotype was recorded many times. V and J are TRBV29-1 and TRBJ2-1; D perhaps matches TRBD2 (6 bases). This CDR3 contains 14 residues. Trimming stripped 5 bases from V and 0 bases from J, with 11 bases between. Germline CDR1 reads SQVTM; CDR2 reads ANQGSEA. This CDR3 is CSVLDYSSYNEQFF. In DNA form, the CDR3 reads TGCAGCGTTTTGGACTACAGCTCCTACAATGAGCAGTTCTTC.

This clonotype appeared many times. The V call is TRBV3-1, the J call TRBJ1-6; maybe TRBD1 (5 bases). Germline V gives CDR1 LGHDT, CDR2 YNNKEL (reference sequence). Trimming took off 4 bases at V and 7 bases at J, with 11 bases between the two ends. There are 14 residues in the CDR3. The CDR3, as DNA: TGTGCCAGCAGCCTGGGCTGGGACAATTCACCCCTCCACTTT. Amino acids: CASSLGWDNSPLHF. The full variable domain, rest sourced from reference TRBV3-1 and TRBJ1-6, is DTAVSQTPKYLVTQMGNDKSIKCEQNLGHDTMYWYKQDSKKFLKIMFSYNNKELIINETVPNRFSPKSPDKAHLNLHINSLELGDSAVYFCASSLGWDNSPLHFGNGTRLTVT.

This clonotype was found many times. DNA for the CDR3: TGTGCCAGCAGCTTAAACCGACAGGGAATGGGGGAGCAGTACTTC. Translating it yields CASSLNRQGMGEQYF. The chain carries TRBV11-2 and TRBJ2-7; 7 bases fit TRBD1. The CDR3 sequence is 15 residues long. The germline V gene has CDR1 SGHAT and CDR2 FQNNGV. The trim removed 2 bases at V and 7 bases at J, leaving 11 bases unmatched.

This clonotype was seen more than once but under ten times. V usage is TRBV19 and J usage is TRBJ1-2; TRBD1 matches 7 bases. Germline lookup yields CDR1 LNHDA and CDR2 SQIVND (reference sequence). V shed 1 base, J shed 8 bases, and the junction held 1 base outside the gene matches. CDR3 length: 12 residues. The CDR3 DNA follows: TGTGCCAGTAGTATAGGAGGGGGCGGCTACACCTTC. Encoded protein: CASSIGGGGYTF.

This clonotype was detected many times. The junction and the germline gene differ at one end; a read error may be behind it. The chain employs TRBV5-4 and TRBJ1-6; 10 positions agree with TRBD1. CDR3 length: 16 residues. In germline, CDR1 is SGHNT, CDR2 YYREEE (reference sequence). The CDR3 sequence: CASSSARDRGDSPLHF. DNA of the CDR3: TGCGCCAGCAGCTCAGCCCGGGACAGGGGTGATTCACCCCTCCACTTT.

In this sample, this clonotype turned up many times. The chain is built from TRBV11-3 and TRBJ2-5; TRBD2 is a possible D gene (5 bases). V was shortened by 4 bases and J by 5 bases, with 20 bases between the two germline ends. Germline V gene lookup returns CDR1 SGHNT and CDR2 YENEEA. The CDR3 is 16 residues long. This CDR3 is CASSSYTVRGRETQYF. CDR3 nucleotides: TGTGCCAGCAGCTCATACACGGTCCGGGGTCGGGAGACCCAGTACTTC.

This clonotype occurred many times. This chain joins TRBV6-1 and TRBJ2-5; D uncertain. CDR1 MNHNS and CDR2 SASEGT come from the germline V gene. The V and J ends lost 3 bases and 4 bases respectively, with 12 bases between them. This CDR3 has 14 residues. Here the CDR3 reads CASSDRSGPETQYF. The CDR3 DNA is TGTGCCAGCAGTGACAGGAGTGGTCCAGAGACCCAGTACTTC.

This clonotype was recorded at least ten times. The chain couples TRBV2 to TRBJ1-1; D call uncertain. The V end lost 6 bases, the J end lost 0 bases, and 8 bases lay between the germline ends. Germline assignment: CDR1 SNHLY and CDR2 FYNNEI. CDR3 length: 13 amino acids. CDR3 DNA sequence: TGTGCCAGCAGATCCGGGATGAACACTGAAGCTTTCTTT. Translating gives CASRSGMNTEAFF.